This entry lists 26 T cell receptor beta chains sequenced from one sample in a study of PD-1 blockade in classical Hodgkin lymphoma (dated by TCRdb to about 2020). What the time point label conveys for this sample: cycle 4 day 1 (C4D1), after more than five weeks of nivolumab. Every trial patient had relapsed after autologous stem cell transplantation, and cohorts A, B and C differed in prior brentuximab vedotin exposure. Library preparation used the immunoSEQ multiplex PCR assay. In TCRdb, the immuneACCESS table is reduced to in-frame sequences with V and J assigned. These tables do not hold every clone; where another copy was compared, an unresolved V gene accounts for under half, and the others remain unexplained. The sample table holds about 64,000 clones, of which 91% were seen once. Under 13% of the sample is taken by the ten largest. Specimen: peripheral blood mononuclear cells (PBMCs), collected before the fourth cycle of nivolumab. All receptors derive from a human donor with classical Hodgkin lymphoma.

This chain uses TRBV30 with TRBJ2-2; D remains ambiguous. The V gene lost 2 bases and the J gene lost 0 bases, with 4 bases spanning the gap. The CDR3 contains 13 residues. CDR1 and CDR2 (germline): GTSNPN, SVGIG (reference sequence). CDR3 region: CAWSITNTGELFF. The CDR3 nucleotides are TGTGCCTGGAGTATAACGAACACCGGGGAGCTGTTTTTT. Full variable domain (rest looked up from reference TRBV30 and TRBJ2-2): SQTIHQWPATLVQPVGSPLSLECTVEGTSNPNLYWYRQAAGRGLQLLFYSVGIGQISSEVPQNLSASRPQDRQFILSSKKLLLSDSGFYLCAWSITNTGELFFGEGSRLTVL.

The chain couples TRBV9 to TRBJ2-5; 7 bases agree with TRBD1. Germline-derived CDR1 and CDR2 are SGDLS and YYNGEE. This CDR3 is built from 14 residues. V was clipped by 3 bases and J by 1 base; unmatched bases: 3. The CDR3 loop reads CASSDRQGQETQYF. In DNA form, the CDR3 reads TGTGCCAGCAGCGACCGACAGGGCCAAGAGACCCAGTACTTC.

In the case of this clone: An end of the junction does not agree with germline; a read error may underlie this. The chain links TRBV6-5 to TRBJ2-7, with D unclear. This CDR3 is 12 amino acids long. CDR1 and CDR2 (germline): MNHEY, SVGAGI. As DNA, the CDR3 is TGTGCCAGCAGCGCTAGATCCTCCGAGCAGTACTTC. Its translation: CASSARSSEQYF.

The CDR3 DNA is TGCGCCAGCAGCTACACCGGGGCCACCTACGAGCAGTACTTC. Protein: CASSYTGATYEQYF. The V call is TRBV5-1, the J call TRBJ2-7; D tentatively reads TRBD1 or TRBD2 (5 bases each). CDR3 length: 14 residues. Trimming left V 3 bases short and J 2 bases short, with 12 bases between. Germline CDR1 SGHRS, CDR2 YFSETQ.

CDR3 region: CASRKEGNTEAFF. CDR3 coding DNA: TGTGCCAGCAGGAAGGAGGGGAACACTGAAGCTTTCTTT. J is TRBJ1-1 and V is TRBV2; D is uncertain. The CDR3 extends over 13 amino acids. CDR1 SNHLY and CDR2 FYNNEI come from the germline V gene. V was pared by 6 bases and J by 1 base, with 9 bases between.

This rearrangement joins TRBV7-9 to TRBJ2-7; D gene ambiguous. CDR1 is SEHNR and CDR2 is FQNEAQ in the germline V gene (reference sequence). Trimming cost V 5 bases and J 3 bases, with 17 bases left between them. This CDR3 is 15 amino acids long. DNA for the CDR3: TGTGCCAGCAGCGCCGCTTTGACTGTCAGCTACGAGCAGTACTTC. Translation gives CASSAALTVSYEQYF.

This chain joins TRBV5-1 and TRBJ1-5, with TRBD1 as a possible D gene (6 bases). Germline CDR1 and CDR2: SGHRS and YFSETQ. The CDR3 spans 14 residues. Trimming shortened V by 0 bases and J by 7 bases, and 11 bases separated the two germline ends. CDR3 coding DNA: TGCGCCAGCAGCTTGGTAGGGGGTCTGCAGCCCCAGCATTTT. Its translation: CASSLVGGLQPQHF.

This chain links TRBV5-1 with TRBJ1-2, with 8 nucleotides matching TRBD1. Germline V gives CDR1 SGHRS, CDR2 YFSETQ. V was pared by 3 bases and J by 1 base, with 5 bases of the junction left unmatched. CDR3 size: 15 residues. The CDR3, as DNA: TGCGCCAGCAGCTCCACAGGGGGGGGTAACTATGGCTACACCTTC. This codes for CASSSTGGGNYGYTF.

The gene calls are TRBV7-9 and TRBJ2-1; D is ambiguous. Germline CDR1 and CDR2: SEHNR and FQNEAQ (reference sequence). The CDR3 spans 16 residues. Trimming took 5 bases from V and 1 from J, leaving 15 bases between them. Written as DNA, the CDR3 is TGTGCCAGCAGCCCCTCCGGCTCCAGGTCCTACAATGAGCAGTTCTTC. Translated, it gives CASSPSGSRSYNEQFF.

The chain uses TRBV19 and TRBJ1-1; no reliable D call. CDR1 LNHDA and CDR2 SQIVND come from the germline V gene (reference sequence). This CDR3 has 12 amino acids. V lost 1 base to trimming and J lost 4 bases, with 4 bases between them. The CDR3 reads CASSIGRTEAFF. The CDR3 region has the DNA TGTGCCAGTAGTATAGGACGCACTGAAGCTTTCTTT.

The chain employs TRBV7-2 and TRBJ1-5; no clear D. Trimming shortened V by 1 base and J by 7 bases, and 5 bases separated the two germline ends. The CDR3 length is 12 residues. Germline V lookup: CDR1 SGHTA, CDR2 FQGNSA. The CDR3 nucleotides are TGTGCCAGCAGCTTAGAATTCCAGCCCCAGCATTTT. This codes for CASSLEFQPQHF.

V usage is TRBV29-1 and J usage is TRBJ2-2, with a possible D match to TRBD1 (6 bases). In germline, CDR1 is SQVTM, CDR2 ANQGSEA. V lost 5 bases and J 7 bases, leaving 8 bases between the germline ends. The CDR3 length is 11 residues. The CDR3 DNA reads TGCAGCGTTCTCAGGGGCGGGGAGCTGTTTTTT. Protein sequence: CSVLRGGELFF.

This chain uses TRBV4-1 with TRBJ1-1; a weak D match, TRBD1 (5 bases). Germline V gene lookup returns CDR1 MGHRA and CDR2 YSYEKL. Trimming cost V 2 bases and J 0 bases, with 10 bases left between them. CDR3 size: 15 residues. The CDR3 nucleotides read TGCGCCAGCAGCCAACAAGCAGGGATGAACACTGAAGCTTTCTTT. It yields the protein CASSQQAGMNTEAFF.

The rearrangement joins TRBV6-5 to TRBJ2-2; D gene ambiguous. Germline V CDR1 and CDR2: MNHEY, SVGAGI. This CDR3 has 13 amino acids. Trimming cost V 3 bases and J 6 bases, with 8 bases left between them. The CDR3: CASSYWEAGELFF. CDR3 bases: TGTGCCAGCAGTTATTGGGAAGCCGGGGAGCTGTTTTTT.

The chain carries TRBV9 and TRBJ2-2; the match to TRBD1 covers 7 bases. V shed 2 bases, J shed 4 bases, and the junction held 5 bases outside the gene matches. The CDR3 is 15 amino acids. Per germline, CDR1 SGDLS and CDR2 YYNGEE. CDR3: CASSVTGVTTGELFF. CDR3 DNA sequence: TGTGCCAGCAGCGTTACAGGGGTGACCACCGGGGAGCTGTTTTTT.

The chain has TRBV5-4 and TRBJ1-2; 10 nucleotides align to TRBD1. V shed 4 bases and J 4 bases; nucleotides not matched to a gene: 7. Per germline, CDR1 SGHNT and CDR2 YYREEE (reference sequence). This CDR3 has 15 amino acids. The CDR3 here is CASSDRDRGVYGYTF. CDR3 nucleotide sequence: TGTGCCAGCAGCGACCGGGACAGGGGAGTCTATGGCTACACCTTC.

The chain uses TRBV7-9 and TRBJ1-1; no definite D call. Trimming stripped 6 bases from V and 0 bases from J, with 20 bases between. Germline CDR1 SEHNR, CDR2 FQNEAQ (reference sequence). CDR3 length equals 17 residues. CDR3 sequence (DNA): TGTGCCAGCAGGCCCAGACTTCAACGGGCGTTGAACACTGAAGCTTTCTTT. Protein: CASRPRLQRALNTEAFF.

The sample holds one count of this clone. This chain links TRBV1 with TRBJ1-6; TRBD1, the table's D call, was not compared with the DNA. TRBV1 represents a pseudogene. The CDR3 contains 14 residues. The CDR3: CTSSQKTGGYPLHF. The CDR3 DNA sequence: TGCACCAGCAGCCAGAAGACAGGAGGTTACCCCCTCCACTTT.

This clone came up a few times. The CDR3 reads CASSLLQGDSPLHF. The CDR3 bases are TGCGCCAGCAGCTTGTTACAGGGTGATTCACCCCTCCACTTT. The rearrangement uses TRBV5-1 and TRBJ1-6, with a possible D match to TRBD1 (6 bases). The germline V gene encodes CDR1 SGHRS and CDR2 YFSETQ. CDR3 length: 14 residues. Trimming shortened V by 1 base and J by 8 bases, and 10 bases separated the two germline ends.

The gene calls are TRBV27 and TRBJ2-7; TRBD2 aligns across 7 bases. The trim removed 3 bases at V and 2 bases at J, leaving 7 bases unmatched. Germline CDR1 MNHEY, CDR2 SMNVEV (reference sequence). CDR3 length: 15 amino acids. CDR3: CASSFSGGGTYEQYF. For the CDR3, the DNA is TGTGCCAGCAGTTTCTCTGGGGGGGGTACCTACGAGCAGTACTTC.

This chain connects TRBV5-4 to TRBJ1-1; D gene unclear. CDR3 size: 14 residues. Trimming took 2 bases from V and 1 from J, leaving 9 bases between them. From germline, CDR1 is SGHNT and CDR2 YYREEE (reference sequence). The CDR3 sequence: CASSFRGPNTEAFF. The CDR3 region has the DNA TGTGCCAGCAGCTTCCGAGGGCCGAACACTGAAGCTTTCTTT. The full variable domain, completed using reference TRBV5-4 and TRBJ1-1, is ETGVTQSPTHLIKTRGQQVTLRCSSQSGHNTVSWYQQALGQGPQFIFQYYREEENGRGNFPPRFSGLQFPNYSSELNVNALELDDSALYLCASSFRGPNTEAFFGQGTRLTVV.

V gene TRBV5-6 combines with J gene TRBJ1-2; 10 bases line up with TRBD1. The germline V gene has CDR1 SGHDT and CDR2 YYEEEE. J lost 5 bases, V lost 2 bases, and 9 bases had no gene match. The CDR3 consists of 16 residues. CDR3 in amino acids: CASSLPGQGVKYGYTF. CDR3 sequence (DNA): TGTGCCAGCAGCTTACCCGGACAGGGGGTAAAGTATGGCTACACCTTC.

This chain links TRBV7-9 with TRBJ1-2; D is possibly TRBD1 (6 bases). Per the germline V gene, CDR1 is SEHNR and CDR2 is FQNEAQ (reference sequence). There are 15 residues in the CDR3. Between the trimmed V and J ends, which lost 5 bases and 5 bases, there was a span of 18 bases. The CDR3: CASSPHDRRLYGYTF. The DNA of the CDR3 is TGTGCCAGCAGCCCCCACGACAGGAGATTATATGGCTACACCTTC.

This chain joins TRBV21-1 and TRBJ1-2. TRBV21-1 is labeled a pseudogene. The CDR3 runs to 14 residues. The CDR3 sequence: CASSLPRGSHGYTF. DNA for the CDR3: TGTGCCAGCAGCCTCCCGAGAGGGTCCCATGGCTACACCTTC.

This chain's CDR3 is CATQAASGSYEQYF. In nucleotides, the CDR3 is TGTGCCACCCAAGCCGCTAGCGGGTCCTACGAGCAGTACTTC. The rearrangement uses TRBV15 and TRBJ2-7, with 8 bases that match TRBD2. Germline trimming cut 8 bases from V and 1 base from J; bases unmatched to any gene: 7. CDR3 size: 14 residues. CDR1 and CDR2 from the germline V gene are LNHNV and YYDKDF (reference sequence).

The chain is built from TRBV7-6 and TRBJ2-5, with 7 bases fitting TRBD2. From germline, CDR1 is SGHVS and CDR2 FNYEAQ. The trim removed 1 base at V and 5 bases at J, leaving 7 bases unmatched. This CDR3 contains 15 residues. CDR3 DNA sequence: TGTGCCAGCAGCTTAGGCGGGGGAGTAACGGAGACCCAGTACTTC. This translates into CASSLGGGVTETQYF.